The 8 T cell receptor beta chains below all came from one sample that was sequenced in a study of blood T cell repertoires in COVID-19. The assay was immunoSEQ multiplex PCR, and TCRdb's table has in-frame clones only and misses some. The sample shows roughly 700,000 clones, just under 90% of them seen only once. Sequencing was performed on peripheral blood. The source of these receptors is a woman aged 18-29 years with acute or convalescent COVID-19.

J is TRBJ1-2 and V is TRBV4-1; possible D gene TRBD1, 5 bases. Germline V gene data show CDR1 as MGHRA and CDR2 as YSYEKL. CDR3 length: 12 residues. V gave up 4 bases and J gave up 6 bases, with 9 bases separating them. In DNA form, the CDR3 reads TGCGCCAGCAGCCCAGGGAAGGATGGCTACACCTTC. This gives the protein CASSPGKDGYTF.

V gene TRBV19 combines with J gene TRBJ1-4, with 10 positions matching TRBD1. The germline V gene has CDR1 LNHDA and CDR2 SQIVND (reference sequence). The junction had 2 bases not matched to a gene; V was cut back by 7 bases and J by 0 bases. The CDR3 sequence is 15 residues long. The CDR3 spells CASKTGGPTNEKLFF. The CDR3 DNA sequence: TGTGCCAGTAAGACAGGGGGCCCAACTAATGAAAAACTGTTTTTT.

This chain uses TRBV6-5 with TRBJ1-2, with D maybe TRBD1 (5 bases). The CDR3 has 11 amino acids. The V and J ends lost 7 bases and 8 bases respectively, with 11 bases between them. Germline assignment: CDR1 MNHEY and CDR2 SVGAGI. In DNA, the CDR3 is TGTGCCAGCACCGGCGGGGGGGGCTACACCTTC. This sequence encodes CASTGGGGYTF.

Note on this clone: The same CDR3 is also encoded by other DNA sequences in this sample. The chain joins TRBV25-1 to TRBJ1-2; D is undetermined. Trimming pared 3 bases from V and 5 bases from J, leaving 7 bases between. Germline CDR1 is MGHDK and CDR2 is SYGVNS. CDR3 length: 12 amino acids. In DNA, the CDR3 is TGTGCCAGCAGTGATGGAGGTTATGGCTACACCTTC. It specifies CASSDGGYGYTF.

Remarks on this clone: The sample holds other DNA sequences that translate to the same CDR3. The genes are TRBV27 and TRBJ1-6, with no clear D. The CDR3 covers 16 residues. Trimming stripped 2 bases from V and 0 bases from J, with 8 bases between. CDR1 is MNHEY, CDR2 SMNVEV, per germline (reference sequence). The CDR3 spells CASSLSRFSYNSPLHF. As DNA, the CDR3 is TGTGCCAGCAGTTTAAGCAGGTTCTCCTATAATTCACCCCTCCACTTT.

CDR3 bases: TGCGCCAGCAGCTCGGGGGACGGTCGTGATATGGAGCAGTACTTC. Protein product: CASSSGDGRDMEQYF. V is TRBV5-1 and J is TRBJ2-7, with D possibly TRBD2 on 6 matching bases. V was pared by 3 bases and J by 7 bases, with 20 bases between. This CDR3 spans 15 amino acids. Per the germline V gene, CDR1 is SGHRS and CDR2 is YFSETQ.

The genes are TRBV6-1 and TRBJ1-1; D ambiguous. In germline, CDR1 is MNHNS, CDR2 SASEGT. The CDR3 is 15 residues long. The ends were cut back, 2 bases at V and 1 base at J, with 11 bases in the middle. CDR3 DNA: TGTGCCAGCAGTGAATACCCAGGTGCGAACACTGAAGCTTTCTTT. Translated, it gives CASSEYPGANTEAFF.

The CDR3, as DNA: TGTGCCAGCACTAAGGGGACAGCCGAAGGCTACACCTTC. It is translated as CASTKGTAEGYTF. V usage is TRBV2 and J usage is TRBJ1-2, with 7 bases lining up with TRBD1. The CDR3 runs to 13 residues. J gave up 8 bases and V 7 bases, and 10 bases lay outside the gene matches. Germline assignment: CDR1 SNHLY and CDR2 FYNNEI.